This paragraph covers one T cell receptor beta chain sequence. The antigen is not known. This sample stems from a study of regulatory dendritic cells for organ transplantation. Study-wide results and caveats: Mature dendritic cells appeared to drive more memory CD8+ clonal expansion than regulatory ones. Naive T cells showed high diversity, memory cells less, memory CD8+ least. The most alloreactive TCR clonotypes were found in resting memory CD8+ cells.

There are 15 residues in the CDR3. Trimming stripped 0 bases from V and 2 bases from J, with 11 bases between. CDR1 SGHRS and CDR2 YFSETQ come from the germline V gene. CD4+ or CD8+ T cells were sorted as naive CD45RA+ or memory CD45RO+. Clones were sequenced by immunoSEQ multiplex PCR, and TCRdb holds only the in-frame ones, with some missing. Altogether 29,000 or so clones are present, about 80% being singletons, with the ten largest covering less than 2.5%. This chain joins TRBV5-1 and TRBJ1-2, with D hard to call. Material: memory CD4+ T cells from blood. Documented subset: CD45RO+ memory T cells. The TCR originated in a human donor in good health. CDR3 nucleotides: TGCGCCAGCAGCTTGGTAGGTCTACGAAACTATGGCTACACCTTC. Encoded protein: CASSLVGLRNYGYTF.